This TCR beta chain emerged from a study of OX40 agonist ivuxolimab in advanced cancers. Turning to the study itself: Hepatocellular carcinoma, melanoma, renal cell or head and neck cancer was diagnosed in the dose-escalation patients. Study-wide findings and caveats: CD8+ T cells were the subset that, on average, had more expanded clones than CD4+. Clonal expansion in partial responders at 0.1-3.0 mg/kg ranked among the lowest.

This clone was picked up one time. The antigen remains unidentified. Samples of blood were obtained at baseline, on cycle 4 day 1, and on cycle 7 day 1. The V end lost 8 bases, the J end lost 4 bases, and 18 bases lay between the germline ends. Germline CDR1 MGHRA, CDR2 YSYEKL. The CDR3 spans 15 residues. Assay: immunoSEQ multiplex PCR; the TCRdb copy retains only in-frame clones and omits some. Here the sample spans almost 70,000 clones, roughly nine tenths being singletons. The J gene is TRBJ2-1, the V gene TRBV4-1; weak D call: TRBD2 (5 bases). The sequencing here drew on CD4+ or CD8+ T cells sorted from blood, taken in a trial of the OX40 agonist ivuxolimab. This TCR was sampled from an adult with an advanced solid tumor such as melanoma, head and neck, liver or kidney cancer. CDR3 nucleotide sequence: TGCGCCAGCGGAAGGGAGTCCCTCCTTTACAATGAGCAGTTCTTC. This encodes CASGRESLLYNEQFF.